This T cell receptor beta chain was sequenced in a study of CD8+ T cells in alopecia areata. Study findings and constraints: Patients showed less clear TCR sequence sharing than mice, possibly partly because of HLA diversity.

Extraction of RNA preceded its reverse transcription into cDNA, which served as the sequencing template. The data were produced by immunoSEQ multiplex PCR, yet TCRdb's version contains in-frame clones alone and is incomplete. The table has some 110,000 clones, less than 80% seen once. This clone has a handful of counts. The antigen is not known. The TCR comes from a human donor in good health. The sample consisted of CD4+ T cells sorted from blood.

The chain's CDR3 is CSVVRATDYYEGQYF. Here the CDR3 DNA reads TGCAGCGTTGTAAGGGCAACGGACTACTACGAAGGGCAGTACTTC. This rearrangement joins TRBV29-1 to TRBJ2-7; tentative D call: TRBD2 (6 bases). Germline V gene data show CDR1 as SQVTM and CDR2 as ANQGSEA. The CDR3 is 15 amino acids. V was trimmed by 4 bases and J by 9 bases, leaving 25 bases between them.